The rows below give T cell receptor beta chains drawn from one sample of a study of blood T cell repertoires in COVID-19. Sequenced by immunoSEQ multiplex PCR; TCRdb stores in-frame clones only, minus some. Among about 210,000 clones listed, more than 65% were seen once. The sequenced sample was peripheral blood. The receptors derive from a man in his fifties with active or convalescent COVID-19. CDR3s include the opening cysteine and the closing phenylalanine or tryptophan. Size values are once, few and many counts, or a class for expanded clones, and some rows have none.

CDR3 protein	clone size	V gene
CASSSVPRGLYEQYF	few	TRBV19
CASSLGLAGGPRTDTQYF	NA	TRBV7-2
CASSWTGVDSTDTQYF	few	TRBV2
CASSLALSAPQHF	NA	TRBV12-3/TRBV12-4
CASSLDRSEAFF	NA	TRBV5-1
CASRLDRVAQPQHF	NA	TRBV28
CASSSTGANSPLHF	NA	TRBV6-5
CASSLKLAGGPKSTYNEQFF	NA	TRBV18
CASTGQGGTGELFF	once	TRBV19
CASSLMYVAGMGGGYTF	NA	TRBV7-2
CASSLMGRSSYNEQFF	NA	TRBV5-4
CTISRVLGRGQPQHF	few	TRBV1
CASSATLGTGEGAFF	few	TRBV9
CASSHFSRELFF	NA	TRBV3-1/TRBV3-2
CASSLTGGNTIYF	NA	TRBV10-2
CASSYRAGDPANTGELFF	NA	TRBV28
CASSFWDRGTLHF	NA	TRBV12-3/TRBV12-4
CASRGGTGKDYGYTF	NA	TRBV2
CASSLRGDYGYTF	NA	TRBV28
CASSPTGTRSEKLFF	few	TRBV5-1
CASSQYWGGSDIQYF	once	TRBV4-2
CASRLTGGEDQPQHF	NA	TRBV5-5
CASSVQGQETQYF	NA	TRBV7-2
CARTQGLGGYTF	NA	TRBV2
CASSPPRQGTISNEKLFF	once	TRBV7-9
CASSSPTSGSVKTQYF	NA	TRBV7-2
CASSLFRGAEAFF	NA	TRBV11-1
CASSPRQRTYEQYF	NA	TRBV5-6
CASRKGGTNYGYTF	NA	TRBV28
CASSSGQGGNSPLHF	NA	TRBV28
CASSILQETQYF	NA	TRBV28